Following are 5 T cell receptor beta chains from one sample sequenced in a study of blood T cell repertoires in COVID-19 (dated by TCRdb to about 2020). The library was built by means of the immunoSEQ multiplex PCR assay. This immuneACCESS table, as held by TCRdb, lists in-frame sequences with V and J called but not all clones. Of the missing ones, under half trace to an unresolved V gene in checked studies; the others have no known cause. In all, the sample holds 310,000 or so clones, and 89% of those were seen once. Roughly 6.7% of the sample rests with the top ten. Sequences were obtained from peripheral blood. These receptors originate from a man in his late teens or twenties who had recovered from COVID-19.

The chain is built from TRBV4-1 and TRBJ1-1; no clear D. The CDR3 is 17 amino acids. Between the trimmed V and J ends, which lost 4 bases and 4 bases, there was a span of 22 bases. Per the germline V gene, CDR1 is MGHRA and CDR2 is YSYEKL. The CDR3 DNA sequence: TGCGCCAGCAGCCTAGTTGTGGGCCAGACCTCGGTCACTGAAGCTTTCTTT. Protein: CASSLVVGQTSVTEAFF.

The CDR3 loop is CASSIVVQGGYGYTF. The CDR3 coding sequence is TGTGCCAGTAGTATAGTGGTCCAAGGGGGCTATGGCTACACCTTC. The chain is built from TRBV19 and TRBJ1-2; the D gene is possibly TRBD1 (6 bases). Germline CDR1 is LNHDA and CDR2 is SQIVND (reference sequence). Trimming took 1 base from V and 4 from J, leaving 13 bases between them. The CDR3 sequence is 15 residues long.

The chain carries TRBV27 and TRBJ1-1; D may be TRBD1 (6 bases). The ends were cut back, 3 bases at V and 3 bases at J, with 14 bases in the middle. Germline V gene lookup returns CDR1 MNHEY and CDR2 SMNVEV (reference sequence). The CDR3 has 15 amino acids. The CDR3 spells CASSFDPGQHTEAFF. CDR3 in DNA: TGTGCCAGCAGTTTTGATCCCGGACAGCACACTGAAGCTTTCTTT.

The rearrangement joins TRBV7-6 to TRBJ1-2; D is unresolved. Germline V gives CDR1 SGHVS, CDR2 FNYEAQ. V gave up 1 base and J gave up 7 bases, with 16 bases separating them. The CDR3 runs 15 residues. The chain's CDR3 is CASSLGAEDNLGYTF. CDR3 coding DNA: TGTGCCAGCAGCTTAGGCGCAGAGGATAATCTTGGCTACACCTTC.

V is TRBV25-1 and J is TRBJ2-1; D gene ambiguous. CDR1 and CDR2 from the germline V gene are MGHDK and SYGVNS. V dropped 5 bases and J dropped 0 bases, with 14 bases sitting between them. This CDR3 contains 16 residues. This CDR3 reads CASSPPQYPSYNEQFF. In DNA form, the CDR3 reads TGTGCCAGCAGTCCCCCCCAGTATCCCTCCTACAATGAGCAGTTCTTC.